Listed below are T cell receptor beta chains from one sample, sequenced in a study of memory CD4+ T cells and cytomegalovirus serostatus. The assay was immunoSEQ multiplex PCR, and TCRdb's table has in-frame clones only and misses some. Of about 56,000 clones in the sample, 82% are singletons; the top ten hold around 0.38%. Sequenced: memory CD4+ T cells from blood. These receptors all stem from an adult in good health and CMV-seronegative. CDR3s include the opening cysteine and the closing phenylalanine or tryptophan. Each record gives: CDR3 protein, CDR3 DNA, J gene, clone size, V gene, D gene. The D gene is left open where the match is weak. Part of the rows lack a size; the others show once, few, many or a class for expanded clones.

cdr3_aa: CASSISGLAGTETQYF; cdr3_nt: TGTGCCAGTAGTATCTCGGGACTAGCGGGGACGGAGACCCAGTACTTC; j_call: TRBJ2-5; clone_size: few; v_call: TRBV19; d_call: TRBD2
cdr3_aa: CASSEYGGVTGELFF; cdr3_nt: TGTGCCAGCAGTGAATACGGGGGGGTCACCGGGGAGCTGTTTTTT; j_call: TRBJ2-2; clone_size: .; v_call: TRBV6-1; d_call: TRBD2
cdr3_aa: CAISDGPGRHTF; cdr3_nt: TGTGCCATCAGTGATGGGCCAGGGAGGCACACCTTC; j_call: TRBJ1-2; clone_size: few; v_call: TRBV10-3; d_call: .
cdr3_aa: CASSYTGGGAFF; cdr3_nt: TGTGCCAGCAGTTACACAGGGGGAGGTGCTTTCTTT; j_call: TRBJ1-1; clone_size: few; v_call: TRBV2; d_call: TRBD1
cdr3_aa: CASSVKERGVLAKNIQYF; cdr3_nt: TGTGCCAGCAGCGTAAAAGAGCGGGGGGTCCTAGCCAAAAACATTCAGTACTTC; j_call: TRBJ2-4; clone_size: .; v_call: TRBV9; d_call: TRBD2
cdr3_aa: CASSARLVNTDTQYF; cdr3_nt: TGTGCCAGCAGCGCGAGACTAGTGAACACAGATACGCAGTATTTT; j_call: TRBJ2-3; clone_size: .; v_call: TRBV7-8; d_call: .
cdr3_aa: CASSPQGPAYYNEQFF; cdr3_nt: TGTGCCAGCAGCCCACAGGGGCCCGCTTACTACAATGAGCAGTTCTTC; j_call: TRBJ2-1; clone_size: .; v_call: TRBV6-4; d_call: TRBD1
cdr3_aa: CASSRPKGYTQYF; cdr3_nt: TGTGCCAGCAGTAGGCCCAAGGGGTACACGCAGTATTTT; j_call: TRBJ2-3; clone_size: .; v_call: TRBV6-5; d_call: .
cdr3_aa: CASSSRAIRQGNYGYTF; cdr3_nt: TGTGCCAGCAGCTCCCGAGCGATTAGACAGGGGAACTATGGCTACACCTTC; j_call: TRBJ1-2; clone_size: .; v_call: TRBV7-9; d_call: TRBD1
cdr3_aa: CASSPGANQPQHF; cdr3_nt: TGTGCCAGCAGTCCAGGGGCGAATCAGCCTCAGCATTTT; j_call: TRBJ1-5; clone_size: once; v_call: TRBV25-1; d_call: .
cdr3_aa: CASSFSVDEQYF; cdr3_nt: TGCGCCAGCAGCTTTAGCGTGGACGAGCAGTACTTC; j_call: TRBJ2-7; clone_size: .; v_call: TRBV5-1; d_call: .
cdr3_aa: CASSPNHRDPTEAFF; cdr3_nt: TGTGCCAGTAGTCCGAACCACAGGGATCCTACTGAAGCTTTCTTT; j_call: TRBJ1-1; clone_size: few; v_call: TRBV19; d_call: .
cdr3_aa: CASSYRAQETQYF; cdr3_nt: TGCGCCAGCAGCTACCGGGCCCAAGAGACCCAGTACTTC; j_call: TRBJ2-5; clone_size: .; v_call: TRBV5-1; d_call: .
cdr3_aa: CASSVGTGGSPLHF; cdr3_nt: TGTGCCAGCAGTGTGGGGACAGGGGGCTCACCCCTCCACTTT; j_call: TRBJ1-6; clone_size: .; v_call: TRBV2; d_call: TRBD1
cdr3_aa: CASSLGRGQPQHF; cdr3_nt: TGTGCCAGCAGTCTCGGGAGGGGCCAGCCCCAGCATTTT; j_call: TRBJ1-5; clone_size: .; v_call: TRBV6-1; d_call: .
cdr3_aa: CASSELQGLLHF; cdr3_nt: TGTGCCAGCAGTGAACTACAGGGGTTGCTCCACTTT; j_call: TRBJ1-6; clone_size: .; v_call: TRBV6-1; d_call: TRBD1
cdr3_aa: CASSLRSGVKETQYF; cdr3_nt: TGCGCCAGCAGCTTACGTAGCGGAGTCAAAGAGACCCAGTACTTC; j_call: TRBJ2-5; clone_size: .; v_call: TRBV5-1; d_call: .
cdr3_aa: CASSLVAEETQYF; cdr3_nt: TGTGCCAGCAGCTTGGTAGCGGAAGAGACCCAGTACTTC; j_call: TRBJ2-5; clone_size: .; v_call: TRBV5-4; d_call: .
cdr3_aa: CASSATGHLNTEAFF; cdr3_nt: TGTGCCAGCAGCGCAACGGGACACTTGAACACTGAAGCTTTCTTT; j_call: TRBJ1-1; clone_size: few; v_call: TRBV9; d_call: .
cdr3_aa: CASSALTGLETQYF; cdr3_nt: TGTGCCAGCAGTGCCTTGACAGGGCTGGAGACCCAGTACTTC; j_call: TRBJ2-5; clone_size: once; v_call: TRBV2; d_call: TRBD1